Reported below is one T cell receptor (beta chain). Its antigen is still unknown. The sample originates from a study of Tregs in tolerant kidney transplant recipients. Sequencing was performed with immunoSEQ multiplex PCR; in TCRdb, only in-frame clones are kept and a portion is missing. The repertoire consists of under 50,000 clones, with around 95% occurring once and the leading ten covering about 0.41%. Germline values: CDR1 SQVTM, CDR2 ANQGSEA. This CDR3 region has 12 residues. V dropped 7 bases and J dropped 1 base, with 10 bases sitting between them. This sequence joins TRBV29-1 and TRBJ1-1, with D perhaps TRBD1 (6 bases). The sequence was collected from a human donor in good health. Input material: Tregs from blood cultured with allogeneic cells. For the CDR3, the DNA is TGCAGCGCCAGGACAGAGAACACTGAAGCTTTCTTT. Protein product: CSARTENTEAFF. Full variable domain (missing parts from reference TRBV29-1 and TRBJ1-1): SAVISQKPSRDICQRGTSLTIQCQVDSQVTMMFWYRQQPGQSLTLIATANQGSEATYESGFVIDKFPISRPNLTFSTLTVSNMSPEDSSIYLCSARTENTEAFFGQGTRLTVV.